The sequence of this T cell receptor beta chain was determined in a study of identical twins. The donor group consisted entirely of healthy Caucasians. Study-wide points: Insertions were reduced in abundant cord blood beta clonotypes but not in memory repertoires.

Concerning this clonotype: What it recognizes is unknown.

CDR1 SEHNR and CDR2 FQNEAQ come from the germline V gene (reference sequence). This CDR3 has 13 residues. The ends were cut back, 6 bases at V and 12 bases at J, with 17 bases in the middle. Unique molecular identifiers were present on cDNA, and template switching added a universal primer site. TCRdb re-analysed the 5' RACE reads in MiXCR, keeping a single row per CDR3 protein. Here the sample spans 700,000 or so distinct CDR3 sequences, 21% being singletons. The sample was also reused in another study, on T cells expressing NK-cell markers.

The source is a woman in her late teens or twenties in good health. The J gene is TRBJ1-4, the V gene TRBV7-9; D not resolved. The sequenced sample was PBMCs. As DNA, the CDR3 is TGTGCCAGCAGAACCTCCCCCGGGTCAGAACTGTTTTTT. It yields the protein CASRTSPGSELFF. Full variable domain (outside the CDR3, taken from reference TRBV7-9 and TRBJ1-4): DTGVSQNPRHKITKRGQNVTFRCDPISEHNRLYWYRQTLGQGPEFLTYFQNEAQLEKSRLLSDRFSAERPKGSFSTLEIQRTEQGDSAMYLCASRTSPGSELFFGSGTQLSVL.